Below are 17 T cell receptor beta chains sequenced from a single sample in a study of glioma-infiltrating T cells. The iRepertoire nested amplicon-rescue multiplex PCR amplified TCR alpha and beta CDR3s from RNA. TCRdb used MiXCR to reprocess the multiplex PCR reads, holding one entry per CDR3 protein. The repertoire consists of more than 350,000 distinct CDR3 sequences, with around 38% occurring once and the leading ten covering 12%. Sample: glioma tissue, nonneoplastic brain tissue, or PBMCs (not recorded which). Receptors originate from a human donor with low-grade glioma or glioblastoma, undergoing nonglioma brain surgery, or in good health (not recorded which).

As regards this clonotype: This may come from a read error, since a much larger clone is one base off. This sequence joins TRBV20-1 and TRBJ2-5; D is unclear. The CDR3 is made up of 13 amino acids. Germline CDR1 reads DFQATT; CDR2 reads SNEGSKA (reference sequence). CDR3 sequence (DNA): TGCAGTGCTTTGGACCCAAAGGTGGAGACCCAGCACTTC. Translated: CSALDPKVETQHF.

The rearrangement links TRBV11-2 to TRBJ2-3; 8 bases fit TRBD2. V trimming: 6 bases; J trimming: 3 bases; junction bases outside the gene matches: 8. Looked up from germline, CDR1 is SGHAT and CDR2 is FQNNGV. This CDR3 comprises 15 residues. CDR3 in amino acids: CASRDRGGPTDTQYF. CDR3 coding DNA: TGTGCCAGCAGGGATCGGGGGGGGCCTACAGATACGCAGTATTTT.

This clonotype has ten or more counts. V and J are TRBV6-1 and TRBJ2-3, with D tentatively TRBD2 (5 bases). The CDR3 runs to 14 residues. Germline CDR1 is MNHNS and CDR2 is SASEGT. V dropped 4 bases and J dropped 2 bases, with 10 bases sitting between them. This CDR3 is CASSVDSFTDTQYF. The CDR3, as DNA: TGTGCCAGCAGTGTGGACTCATTCACAGATACGCAGTATTTT.

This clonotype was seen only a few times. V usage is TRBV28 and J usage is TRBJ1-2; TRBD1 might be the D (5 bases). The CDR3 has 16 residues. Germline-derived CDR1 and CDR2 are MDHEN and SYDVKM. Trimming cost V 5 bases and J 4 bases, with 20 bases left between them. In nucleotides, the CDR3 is TGTGCCAGCAGTCTCGGGACCGCTCTTCGGGTCTATGGCTACACCTTC. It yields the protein CASSLGTALRVYGYTF.

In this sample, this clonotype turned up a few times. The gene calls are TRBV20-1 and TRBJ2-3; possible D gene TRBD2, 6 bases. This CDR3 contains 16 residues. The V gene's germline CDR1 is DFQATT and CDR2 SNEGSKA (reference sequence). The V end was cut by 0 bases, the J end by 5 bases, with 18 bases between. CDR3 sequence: CSARDGAGTTGDTQYF. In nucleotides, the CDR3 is TGCAGTGCTAGAGATGGGGCGGGAACCACGGGAGATACGCAGTATTTT.

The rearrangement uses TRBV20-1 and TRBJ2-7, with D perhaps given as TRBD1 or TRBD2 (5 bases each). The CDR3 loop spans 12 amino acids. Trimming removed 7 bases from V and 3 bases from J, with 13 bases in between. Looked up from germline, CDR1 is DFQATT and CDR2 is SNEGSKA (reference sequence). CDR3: CSGRDEGYEQYF. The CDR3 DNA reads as TGCAGTGGTCGGGACGAGGGCTACGAGCAGTACTTC.

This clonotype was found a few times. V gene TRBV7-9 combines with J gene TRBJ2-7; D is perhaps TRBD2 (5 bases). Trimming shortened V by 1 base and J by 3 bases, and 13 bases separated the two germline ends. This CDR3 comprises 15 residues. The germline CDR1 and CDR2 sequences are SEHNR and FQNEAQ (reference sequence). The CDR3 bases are TGTGCCAGCAGCTTAGGCGGTAGCGTCGGCTACGAGCAGTACTTC. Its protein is CASSLGGSVGYEQYF.

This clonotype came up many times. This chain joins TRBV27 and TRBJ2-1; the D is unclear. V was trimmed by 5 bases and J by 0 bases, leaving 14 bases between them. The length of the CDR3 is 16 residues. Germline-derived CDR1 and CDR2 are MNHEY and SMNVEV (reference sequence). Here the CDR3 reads CASSPQTPSSYNEQFF. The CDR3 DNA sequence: TGTGCCAGCAGTCCCCAGACCCCAAGCTCCTACAATGAGCAGTTCTTC.

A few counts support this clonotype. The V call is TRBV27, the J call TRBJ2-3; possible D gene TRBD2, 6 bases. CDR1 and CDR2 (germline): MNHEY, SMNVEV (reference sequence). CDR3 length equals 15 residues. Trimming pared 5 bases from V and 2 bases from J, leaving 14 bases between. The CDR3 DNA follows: TGTGCCAGCAGTACTTTACGGGGACTCACAGATACGCAGTATTTT. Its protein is CASSTLRGLTDTQYF.

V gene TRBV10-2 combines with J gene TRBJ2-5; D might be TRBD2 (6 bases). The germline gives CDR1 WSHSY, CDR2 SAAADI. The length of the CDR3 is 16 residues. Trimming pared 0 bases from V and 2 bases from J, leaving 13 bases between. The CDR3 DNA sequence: TGCGCCAGCAGTGAGTCGGTACTAGCTGCGCAAGAGACCCAGTACTTC. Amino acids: CASSESVLAAQETQYF.

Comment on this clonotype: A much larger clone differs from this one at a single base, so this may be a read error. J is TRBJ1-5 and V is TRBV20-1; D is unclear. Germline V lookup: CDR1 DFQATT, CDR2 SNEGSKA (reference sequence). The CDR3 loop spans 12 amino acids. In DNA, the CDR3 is TGCAGTGCTAGAGGGCGGGTACAGCCCCCGCATTTT. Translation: CSARGRVQPPHF.

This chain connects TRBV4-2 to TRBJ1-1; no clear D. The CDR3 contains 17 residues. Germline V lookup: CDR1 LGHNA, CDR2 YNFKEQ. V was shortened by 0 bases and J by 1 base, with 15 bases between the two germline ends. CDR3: CASSQDPYVTRNTEAFF. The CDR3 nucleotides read TGTGCCAGCAGCCAAGATCCTTATGTGACTCGGAACACTGAAGCTTTCTTT.

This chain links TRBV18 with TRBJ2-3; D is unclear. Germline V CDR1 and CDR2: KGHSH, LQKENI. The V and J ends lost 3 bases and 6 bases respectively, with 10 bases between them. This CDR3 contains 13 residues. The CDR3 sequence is CASSPDTPDTQYF. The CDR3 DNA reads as TGTGCCAGCTCACCTGATACCCCTGATACGCAGTATTTT.

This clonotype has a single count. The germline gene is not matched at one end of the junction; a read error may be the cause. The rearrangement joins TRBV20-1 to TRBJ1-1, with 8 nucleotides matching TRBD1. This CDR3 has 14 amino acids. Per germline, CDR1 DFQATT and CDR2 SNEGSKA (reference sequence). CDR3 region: CSAGDYRQGARAFF. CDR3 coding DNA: TGCAGTGCTGGAGATTATAGGCAGGGGGCAAGAGCTTTCTTT.

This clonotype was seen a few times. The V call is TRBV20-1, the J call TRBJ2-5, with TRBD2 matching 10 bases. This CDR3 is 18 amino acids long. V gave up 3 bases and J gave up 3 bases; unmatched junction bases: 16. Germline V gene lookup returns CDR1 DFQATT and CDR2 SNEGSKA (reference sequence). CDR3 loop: CSASWLAGAGGFKETQYF. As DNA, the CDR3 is TGCAGTGCTAGTTGGCTAGCGGGAGCCGGGGGGTTTAAAGAGACCCAGTACTTC.

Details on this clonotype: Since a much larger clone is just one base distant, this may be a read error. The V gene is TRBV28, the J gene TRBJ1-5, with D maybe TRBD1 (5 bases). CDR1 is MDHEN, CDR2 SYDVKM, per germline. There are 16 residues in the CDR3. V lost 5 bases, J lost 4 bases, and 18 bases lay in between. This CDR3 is CASSTRGGSWNQPQHF. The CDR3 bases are TGTGCCAGCAGTACCCGTGGGGGGTCGTGGAATCAGCCCCAGCATTTT. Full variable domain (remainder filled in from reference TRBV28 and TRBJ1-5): DVKVTQSSRYLVKRTGEKVFLECVQDMDHENMFWYRQDPGLGLRLIYFSYDVKMKEKGDIPEGYSVSREKKERFSLILESASTNQTSMYLCASSTRGGSWNQPQHFGDGTRLSIL.

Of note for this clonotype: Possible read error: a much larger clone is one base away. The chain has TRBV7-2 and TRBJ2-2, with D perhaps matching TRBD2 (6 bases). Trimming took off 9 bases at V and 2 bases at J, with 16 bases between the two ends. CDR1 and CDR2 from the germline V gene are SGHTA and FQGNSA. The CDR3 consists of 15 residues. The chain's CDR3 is CARSHAGTNTGELFF. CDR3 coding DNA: TGTGCCAGAAGCCATGCCGGGACTAACACCGGGGAGCTGTTTTTT.